The clone carrying this TCR beta chain was seen only a few times. Using RNA transcripts as the source, TCR beta CDR3 regions were amplified. Initially, a first-round RT-PCR of the TCR CDR3 employed the HTBI primer set. In TCRdb, the multiplex PCR reads were re-called with MiXCR into one record per CDR3 protein. The table lists about 840,000 distinct CDR3 sequences, 38% of them singletons, with around 10% in the top ten. Extraction of PBMCs used 8.5 to 10 ml of fresh peripheral blood. The data belong to a study of T cells in Graves' hyperthyroidism and ophthalmopathy. Looked up from germline, CDR1 is SEHNR and CDR2 is FQNEAQ (reference sequence). The V and J ends lost 0 bases and 0 bases, in that order; junction bases with no gene match: 7. The CDR3 totals 17 residues.

The V call is TRBV7-9, the J call TRBJ2-5, with 7 bases matching TRBD1. The specimen was blood. The clonotype originates from a man between 18 and 35 years old with Graves' hyperthyroidism. This chain's CDR3 is CASSLARNRGNQETQYF. The CDR3 DNA sequence: TGTGCCAGCAGCTTAGCCCGGAACAGGGGAAACCAAGAGACCCAGTACTTC.